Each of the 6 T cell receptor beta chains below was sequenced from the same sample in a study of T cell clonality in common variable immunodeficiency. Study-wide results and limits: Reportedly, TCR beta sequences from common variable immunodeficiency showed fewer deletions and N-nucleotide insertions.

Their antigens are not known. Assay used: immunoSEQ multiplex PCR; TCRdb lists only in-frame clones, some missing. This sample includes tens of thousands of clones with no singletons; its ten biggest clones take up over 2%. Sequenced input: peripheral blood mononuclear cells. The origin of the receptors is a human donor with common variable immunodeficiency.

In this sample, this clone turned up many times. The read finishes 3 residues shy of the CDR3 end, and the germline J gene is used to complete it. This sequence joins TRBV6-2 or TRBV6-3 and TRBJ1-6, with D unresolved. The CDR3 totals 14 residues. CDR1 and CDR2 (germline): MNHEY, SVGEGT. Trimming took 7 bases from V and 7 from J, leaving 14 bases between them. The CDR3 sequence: CASTPGSSNSPLHF. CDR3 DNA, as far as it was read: TGTGCCAGCACCCCGGGGAGCTCAAATTCACCC.

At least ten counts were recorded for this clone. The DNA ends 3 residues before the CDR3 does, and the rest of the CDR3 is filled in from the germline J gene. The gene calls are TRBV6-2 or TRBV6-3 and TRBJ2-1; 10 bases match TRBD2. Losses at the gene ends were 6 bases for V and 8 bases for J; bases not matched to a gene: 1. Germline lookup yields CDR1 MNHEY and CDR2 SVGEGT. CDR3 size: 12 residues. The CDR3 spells CASSLAGDEQFF. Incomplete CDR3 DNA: TGTGCCAGCAGCCTAGCGGGAGATGAG.

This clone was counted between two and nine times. The sequenced part of the CDR3 DNA is TGCGCCAGCAGCTTGGAGGGGGTTTTTATTCAGCCC. This sequence encodes CASSLEGVFIQP. The full CDR3 protein is CASSLEGVFIQPQHF. The gene calls are TRBV5-1 and TRBJ1-5; tentatively, D is TRBD1 (6 bases). The read terminates 3 residues before the CDR3 end, so the remaining end is supplied by the germline J gene. Looked up from germline, CDR1 is SGHRS and CDR2 is YFSETQ. The CDR3 is 15 amino acids. Trimming left V 0 bases short and J 6 bases short, with 13 bases between.

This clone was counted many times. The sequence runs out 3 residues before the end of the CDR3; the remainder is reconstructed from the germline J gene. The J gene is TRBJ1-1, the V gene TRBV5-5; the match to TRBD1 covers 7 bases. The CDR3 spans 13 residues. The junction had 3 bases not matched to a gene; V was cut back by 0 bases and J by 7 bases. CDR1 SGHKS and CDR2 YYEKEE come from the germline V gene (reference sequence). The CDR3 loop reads CASSLVQGGEAFF. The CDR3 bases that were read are TGTGCCAGCAGCTTGGTCCAGGGGGGTGAA.

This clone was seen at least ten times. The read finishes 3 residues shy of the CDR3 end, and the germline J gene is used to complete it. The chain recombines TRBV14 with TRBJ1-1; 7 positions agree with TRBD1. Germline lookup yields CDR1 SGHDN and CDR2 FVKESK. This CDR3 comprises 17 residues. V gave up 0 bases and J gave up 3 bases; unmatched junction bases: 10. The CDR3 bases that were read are TGTGCCAGCAGCCAAGACCATTCGGCAGGGGGTCACACTGAA. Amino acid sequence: CASSQDHSAGGHTE. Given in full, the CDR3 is CASSQDHSAGGHTEAFF.

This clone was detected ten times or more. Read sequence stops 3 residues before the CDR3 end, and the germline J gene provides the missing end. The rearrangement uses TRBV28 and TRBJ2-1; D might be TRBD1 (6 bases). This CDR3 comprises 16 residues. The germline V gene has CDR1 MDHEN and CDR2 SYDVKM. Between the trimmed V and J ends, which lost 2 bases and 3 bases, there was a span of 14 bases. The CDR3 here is CASSLGPGDSYNEQFF. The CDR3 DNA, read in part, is TGTGCCAGCAGTTTAGGGCCAGGGGATAGCTACAATGAG.